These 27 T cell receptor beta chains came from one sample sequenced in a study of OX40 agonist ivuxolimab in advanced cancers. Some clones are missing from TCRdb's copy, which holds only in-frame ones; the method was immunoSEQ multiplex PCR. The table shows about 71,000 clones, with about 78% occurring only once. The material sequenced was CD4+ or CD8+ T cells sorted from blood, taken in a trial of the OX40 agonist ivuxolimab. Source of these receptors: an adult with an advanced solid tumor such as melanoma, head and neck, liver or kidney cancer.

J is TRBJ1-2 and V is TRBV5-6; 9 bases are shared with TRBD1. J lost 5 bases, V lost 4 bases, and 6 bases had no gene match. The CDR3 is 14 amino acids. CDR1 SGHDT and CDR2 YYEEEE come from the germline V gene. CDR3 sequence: CASSETGGSYGYTF. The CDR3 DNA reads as TGTGCCAGCAGCGAGACAGGGGGATCTTATGGCTACACCTTC.

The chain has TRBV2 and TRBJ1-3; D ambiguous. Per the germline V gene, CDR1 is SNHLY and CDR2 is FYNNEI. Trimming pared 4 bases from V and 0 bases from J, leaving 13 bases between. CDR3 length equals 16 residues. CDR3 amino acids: CASSAVSVTSGNTIYF. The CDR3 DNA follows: TGTGCCAGCAGTGCGGTCAGCGTTACCTCTGGAAACACCATATATTTT.

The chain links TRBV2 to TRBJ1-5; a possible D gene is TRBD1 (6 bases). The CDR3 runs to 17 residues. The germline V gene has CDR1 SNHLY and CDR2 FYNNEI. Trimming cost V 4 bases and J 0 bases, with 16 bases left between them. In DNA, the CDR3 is TGTGCCAGCAGTGCCACAGGGAGCACTTATAGCAATCAGCCCCAGCATTTT. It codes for CASSATGSTYSNQPQHF. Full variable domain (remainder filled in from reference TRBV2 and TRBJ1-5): EPEVTQTPSHQVTQMGQEVILRCVPISNHLYFYWYRQILGQKVEFLVSFYNNEISEKSEIFDDQFSVERPDGSNFTLKIRSTKLEDSAMYFCASSATGSTYSNQPQHFGDGTRLSIL.

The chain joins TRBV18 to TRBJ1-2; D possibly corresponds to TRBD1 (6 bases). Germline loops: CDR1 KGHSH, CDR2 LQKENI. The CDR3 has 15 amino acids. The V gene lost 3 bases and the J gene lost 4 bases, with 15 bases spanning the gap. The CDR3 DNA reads TGTGCCAGCTCACCCGGAAATACAGGGATCTATGGCTACACCTTC. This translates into CASSPGNTGIYGYTF.

CDR3 DNA: TGTGCCAGTAGTATCTCCAGGAGCTCCTACAATGAGCAGTTCTTC. This translates into CASSISRSSYNEQFF. This chain connects TRBV19 to TRBJ2-1; D uncertain. CDR1 and CDR2 (germline): LNHDA, SQIVND (reference sequence). The V end was cut by 3 bases, the J end by 0 bases, with 9 bases between. The CDR3 is 15 residues long.

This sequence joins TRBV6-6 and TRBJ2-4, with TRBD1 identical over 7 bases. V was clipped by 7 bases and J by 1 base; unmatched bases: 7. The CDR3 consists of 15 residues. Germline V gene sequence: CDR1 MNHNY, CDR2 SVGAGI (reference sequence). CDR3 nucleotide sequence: TGTGCCAGCATTCGCGGACAGGCGGCCAAAAACATTCAGTACTTC. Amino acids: CASIRGQAAKNIQYF.

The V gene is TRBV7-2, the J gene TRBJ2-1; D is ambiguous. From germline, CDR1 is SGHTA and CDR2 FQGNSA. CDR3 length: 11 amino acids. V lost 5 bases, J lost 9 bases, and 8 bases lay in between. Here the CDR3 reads CASSTVSEQFF. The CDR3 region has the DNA TGTGCCAGCAGCACGGTGAGTGAGCAGTTCTTC. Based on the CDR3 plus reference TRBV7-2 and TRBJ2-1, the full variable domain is GAGVSQSPSNKVTEKGKDVELRCDPISGHTALYWYRQSLGQGLEFLIYFQGNSAPDKSGLPSDRFSAERTGGSVSTLTIQRTQQEDSAVYLCASSTVSEQFFGPGTRLTVL.

The CDR3 loop reads CASSPQGDDQPQHF. The CDR3 bases are TGTGCCAGCTCACCACAGGGGGACGATCAGCCCCAGCATTTT. The V gene is TRBV18, the J gene TRBJ1-5; the D gene is possibly TRBD1 (6 bases). Trimming took off 1 base at V and 5 bases at J, with 9 bases between the two ends. The CDR3 covers 14 residues. The germline V gene encodes CDR1 KGHSH and CDR2 LQKENI.

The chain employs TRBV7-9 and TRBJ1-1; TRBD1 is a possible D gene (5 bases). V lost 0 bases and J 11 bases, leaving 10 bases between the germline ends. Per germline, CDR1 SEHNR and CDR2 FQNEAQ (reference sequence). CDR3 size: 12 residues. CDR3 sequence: CASSLAGGWAFF. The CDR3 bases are TGTGCCAGCAGCTTAGCTGGGGGGTGGGCTTTCTTT.

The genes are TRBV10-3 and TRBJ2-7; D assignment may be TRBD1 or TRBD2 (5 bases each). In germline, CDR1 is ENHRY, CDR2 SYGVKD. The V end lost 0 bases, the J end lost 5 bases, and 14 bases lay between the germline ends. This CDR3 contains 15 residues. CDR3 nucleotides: TGTGCCATCAGTGAGTCTTTGAGGGGCTGGGACGAGCAGTACTTC. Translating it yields CAISESLRGWDEQYF.

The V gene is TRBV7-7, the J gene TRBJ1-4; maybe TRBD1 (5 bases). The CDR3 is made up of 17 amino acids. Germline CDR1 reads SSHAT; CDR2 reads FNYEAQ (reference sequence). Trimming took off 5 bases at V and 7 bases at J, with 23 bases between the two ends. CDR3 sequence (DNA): TGTGCCAGCAGCCCAGGTGCATCGGCAGGGCGAGGTGAAAAACTGTTTTTT. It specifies CASSPGASAGRGEKLFF.

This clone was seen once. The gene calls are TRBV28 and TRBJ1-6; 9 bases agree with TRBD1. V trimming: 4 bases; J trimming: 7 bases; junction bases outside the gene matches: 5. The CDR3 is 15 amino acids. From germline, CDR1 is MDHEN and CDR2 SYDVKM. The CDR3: CASSSPGQGNSPLHF. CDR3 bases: TGTGCCAGCAGTTCACCGGGACAGGGAAATTCACCCCTCCACTTT.

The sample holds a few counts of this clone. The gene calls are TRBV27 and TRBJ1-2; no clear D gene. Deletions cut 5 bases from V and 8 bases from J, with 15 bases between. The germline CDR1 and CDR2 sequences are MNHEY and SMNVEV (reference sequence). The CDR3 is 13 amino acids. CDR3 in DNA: TGTGCCAGCAGTCCCCGGACCGGCGGGGGCTACACCTTC. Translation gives CASSPRTGGGYTF.

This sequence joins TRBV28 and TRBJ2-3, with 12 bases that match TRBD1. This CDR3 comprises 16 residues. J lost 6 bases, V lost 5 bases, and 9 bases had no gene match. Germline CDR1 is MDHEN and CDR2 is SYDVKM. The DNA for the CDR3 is TGTGCCAGCAGTCCGGGACAGGGGGCCAGGGTGGATACGCAGTATTTT. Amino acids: CASSPGQGARVDTQYF.

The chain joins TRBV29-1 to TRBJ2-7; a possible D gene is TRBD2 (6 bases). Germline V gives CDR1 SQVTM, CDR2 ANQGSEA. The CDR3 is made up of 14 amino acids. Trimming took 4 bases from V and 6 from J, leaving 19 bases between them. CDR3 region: CSVVPSRTGSEQYF. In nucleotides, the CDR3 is TGCAGCGTTGTTCCCTCCCGGACCGGGAGCGAGCAGTACTTC.

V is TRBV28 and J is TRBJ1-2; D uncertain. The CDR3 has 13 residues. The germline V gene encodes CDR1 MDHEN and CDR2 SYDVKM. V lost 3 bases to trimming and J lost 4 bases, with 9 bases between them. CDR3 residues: CASSFVGSYGYTF. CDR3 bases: TGTGCCAGCAGTTTTGTAGGGAGCTATGGCTACACCTTC.

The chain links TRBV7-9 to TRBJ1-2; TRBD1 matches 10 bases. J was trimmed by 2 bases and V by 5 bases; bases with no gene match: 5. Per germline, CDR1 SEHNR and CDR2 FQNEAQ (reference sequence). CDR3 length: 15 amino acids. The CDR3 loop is CASSPGGQGNYGYTF. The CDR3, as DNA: TGTGCCAGCAGCCCAGGGGGACAGGGGAACTATGGCTACACCTTC.

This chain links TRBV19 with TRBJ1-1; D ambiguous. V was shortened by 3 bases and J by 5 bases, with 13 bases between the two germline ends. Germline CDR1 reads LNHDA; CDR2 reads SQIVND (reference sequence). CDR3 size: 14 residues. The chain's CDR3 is CASSIRRVGTEAFF. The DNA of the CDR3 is TGTGCCAGTAGTATCCGGAGGGTAGGAACTGAAGCTTTCTTT.

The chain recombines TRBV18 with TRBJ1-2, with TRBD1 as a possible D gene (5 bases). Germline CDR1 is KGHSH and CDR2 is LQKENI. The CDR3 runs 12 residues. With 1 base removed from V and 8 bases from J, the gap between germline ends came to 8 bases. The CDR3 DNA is TGTGCCAGCTCACCACTAGGGGAAGGCTACACCTTC. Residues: CASSPLGEGYTF. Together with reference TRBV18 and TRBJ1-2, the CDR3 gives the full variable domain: NAGVMQNPRHLVRRRGQEARLRCSPMKGHSHVYWYRQLPEEGLKFMVYLQKENIIDESGMPKERFSAEFPKEGPSILRIQQVVRGDSAAYFCASSPLGEGYTFGSGTRLTVV.

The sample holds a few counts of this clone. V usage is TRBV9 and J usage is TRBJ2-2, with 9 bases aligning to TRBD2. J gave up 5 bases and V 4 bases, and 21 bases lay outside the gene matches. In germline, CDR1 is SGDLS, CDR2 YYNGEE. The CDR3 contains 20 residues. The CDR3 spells CASSHRWGGIAGVRTGELFF. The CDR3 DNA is TGTGCCAGCAGCCACCGATGGGGGGGAATAGCGGGAGTCAGAACCGGGGAGCTGTTTTTT.

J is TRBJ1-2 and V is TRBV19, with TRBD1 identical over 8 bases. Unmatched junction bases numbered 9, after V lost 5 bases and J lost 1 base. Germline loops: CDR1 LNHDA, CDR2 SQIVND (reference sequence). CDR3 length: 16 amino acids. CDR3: CASSPAGGYLNYGYTF. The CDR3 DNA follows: TGTGCCAGTAGTCCCGCAGGGGGCTACCTTAACTATGGCTACACCTTC.

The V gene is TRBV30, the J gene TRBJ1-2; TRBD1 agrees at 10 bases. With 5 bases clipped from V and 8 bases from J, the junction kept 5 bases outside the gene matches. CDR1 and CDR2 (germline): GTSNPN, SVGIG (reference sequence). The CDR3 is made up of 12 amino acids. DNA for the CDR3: TGTGCCTGGGTAGACAGGGGGCCGGGCTACACCTTC. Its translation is CAWVDRGPGYTF.

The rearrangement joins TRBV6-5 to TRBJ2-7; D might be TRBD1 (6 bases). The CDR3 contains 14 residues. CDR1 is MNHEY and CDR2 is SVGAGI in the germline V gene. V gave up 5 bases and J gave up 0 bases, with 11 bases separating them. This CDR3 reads CASSRDTSSYEQYF. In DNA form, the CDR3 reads TGTGCCAGCAGTCGGGACACCAGCTCCTACGAGCAGTACTTC.

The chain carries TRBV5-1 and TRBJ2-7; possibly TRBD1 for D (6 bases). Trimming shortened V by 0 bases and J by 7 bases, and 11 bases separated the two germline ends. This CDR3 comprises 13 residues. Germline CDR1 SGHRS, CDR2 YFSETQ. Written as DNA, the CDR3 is TGCGCCAGCAGCTTGGGGGGGCCGGCAGAGCAGTACTTC. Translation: CASSLGGPAEQYF.

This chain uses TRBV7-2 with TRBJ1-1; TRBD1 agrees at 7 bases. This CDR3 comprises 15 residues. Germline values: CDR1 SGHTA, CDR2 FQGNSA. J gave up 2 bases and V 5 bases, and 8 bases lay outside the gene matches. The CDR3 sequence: CASSPQGGPNTEAFF. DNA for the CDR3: TGTGCCAGCAGCCCGCAGGGGGGTCCAAACACTGAAGCTTTCTTT.

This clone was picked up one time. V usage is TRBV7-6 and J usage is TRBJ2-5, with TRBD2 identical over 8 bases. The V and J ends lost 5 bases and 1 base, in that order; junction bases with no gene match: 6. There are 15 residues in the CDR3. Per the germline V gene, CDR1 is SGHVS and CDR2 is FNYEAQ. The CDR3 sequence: CASSVQRGSQETQYF. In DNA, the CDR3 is TGTGCCAGCAGCGTACAGCGGGGGTCCCAAGAGACCCAGTACTTC.

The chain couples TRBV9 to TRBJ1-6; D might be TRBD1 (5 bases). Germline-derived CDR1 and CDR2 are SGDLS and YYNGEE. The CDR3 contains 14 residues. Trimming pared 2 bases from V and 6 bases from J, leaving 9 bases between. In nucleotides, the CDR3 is TGTGCCAGCAGCGTTCGACAGCTTAATTCACCCCTCCACTTT. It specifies CASSVRQLNSPLHF.